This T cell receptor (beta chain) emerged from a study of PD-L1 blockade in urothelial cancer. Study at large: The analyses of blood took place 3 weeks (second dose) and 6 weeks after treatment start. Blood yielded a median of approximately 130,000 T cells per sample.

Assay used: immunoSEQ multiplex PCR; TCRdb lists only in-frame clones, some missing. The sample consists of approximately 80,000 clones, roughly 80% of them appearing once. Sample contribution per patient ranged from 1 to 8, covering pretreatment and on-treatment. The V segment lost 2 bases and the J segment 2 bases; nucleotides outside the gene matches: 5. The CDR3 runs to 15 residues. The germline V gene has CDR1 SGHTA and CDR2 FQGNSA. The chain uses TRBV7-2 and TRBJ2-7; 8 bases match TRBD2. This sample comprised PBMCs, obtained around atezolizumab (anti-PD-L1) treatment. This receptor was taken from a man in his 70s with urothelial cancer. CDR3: CASSLSLAGAYEQYF. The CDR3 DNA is TGTGCCAGCAGCTTAAGTCTAGCGGGCGCCTACGAGCAGTACTTC.